The 7 T cell receptor beta chains reported below all come from one sample, sequenced in a study of blood T cell repertoires in COVID-19. Sequencing used immunoSEQ multiplex PCR; TCRdb keeps in-frame clones, though not all of them. The sample yields roughly 250,000 clones, 86% seen once. The sequenced material came from peripheral blood. Source of these receptors: a woman younger than 45 with COVID-19, enrolled during active disease.

V gene TRBV5-1 combines with J gene TRBJ2-2; 11 bases line up with TRBD1. Trimming removed 6 bases from V and 7 bases from J; junction bases left unmatched: 5. Germline V gene lookup returns CDR1 SGHRS and CDR2 YFSETQ. The CDR3 sequence is 14 residues long. The CDR3 region is CASTRDRGYGELFF. CDR3 sequence (DNA): TGCGCCAGCACCAGGGACAGGGGGTACGGGGAGCTGTTTTTT.

This rearrangement joins TRBV30 to TRBJ1-1; D remains unclear. There are 13 residues in the CDR3. Germline values: CDR1 GTSNPN, CDR2 SVGIG (reference sequence). Trimming took off 0 bases at V and 4 bases at J, with 9 bases between the two ends. The CDR3 region is CAWSVWRGTEAFF. As DNA, the CDR3 is TGTGCCTGGAGTGTTTGGCGGGGCACTGAAGCTTTCTTT.

V gene TRBV5-1 combines with J gene TRBJ2-7; TRBD1 matches at 7 bases. Per the germline V gene, CDR1 is SGHRS and CDR2 is YFSETQ. J gave up 5 bases and V 6 bases, and 8 bases lay outside the gene matches. This CDR3 region has 13 residues. Written as DNA, the CDR3 is TGCGCCAGCAACCCGGACAGGACCCACGAGCAGTACTTC. Protein product: CASNPDRTHEQYF.

The chain couples TRBV7-6 to TRBJ2-7, with 7 bases identical to TRBD1. CDR1 and CDR2 from the germline V gene are SGHVS and FNYEAQ. V dropped 6 bases and J dropped 3; count of bases not matched to a gene: 14. This CDR3 has 16 amino acids. The CDR3: CASRRDRATPDYEQYF. CDR3 nucleotide sequence: TGTGCCAGCAGACGTGACAGGGCAACACCCGACTACGAGCAGTACTTC. The complete variable domain, with remaining parts taken from reference TRBV7-6 and TRBJ2-7, reads GAGVSQSPRYKVTKRGQDVALRCDPISGHVSLYWYRQALGQGPEFLTYFNYEAQQDKSGLPNDRFSAERPEGSISTLTIQRTEQRDSAMYRCASRRDRATPDYEQYFGPGTRLTVT.

The V gene is TRBV18, the J gene TRBJ1-2; the D gene is possibly TRBD1 (5 bases). Deletions cut 4 bases from V and 4 bases from J, with 7 bases between. The CDR3 sequence is 12 residues long. Germline V gene lookup returns CDR1 KGHSH and CDR2 LQKENI. CDR3 DNA: TGTGCCAGCTCACGACAGCTCTATGGCTACACCTTC. Translation gives CASSRQLYGYTF.

The chain couples TRBV21-1 to TRBJ2-3; TRBD2, the table's D call, lacks a check against the DNA. TRBV21-1 is annotated as a pseudogene. CDR3 length equals 15 residues. CDR3 nucleotides: TGTGCCAGCATCGTAGCGGGGGGATTCACAGATACGCAGTATTTT. It specifies CASIVAGGFTDTQYF.

The chain uses TRBV3-1 (or the pseudogene TRBV3-2) and TRBJ2-7, with 8 nucleotides matching TRBD1. Germline CDR1 LGHDT, CDR2 YNNKEL (reference sequence). This CDR3 is 16 amino acids long. V shed 4 bases, J shed 2 bases, and the junction held 10 bases outside the gene matches. CDR3 amino acids: CASSPRTGLGAYEQYF. Here the CDR3 DNA reads TGTGCCAGCAGCCCTCGGACAGGGTTGGGGGCCTACGAGCAGTACTTC.